Below, 19 T cell receptor beta chains from the same sample are listed, as sequenced in a study of beta chain features in type 1 diabetes. TCRB transcripts that were expressed got sequenced, as all of the isolated RNA had been reverse transcribed. Assay used: immunoSEQ multiplex PCR; TCRdb lists only in-frame clones, some missing. Of about 340,000 clones in the sample, around 9.3% were seen once. These receptors' targets are unknown. Whole-study results and caveats: People with Type 1 diabetes carried modestly yet significantly shorter TCRB CDR3s in all four CD4+ subsets.

Sequences were obtained from central memory CD4+ T cells from blood. The receptor set was obtained from a man aged 30 to 39 with type 1 diabetes.

This clone has more than one count but fewer than ten. The chain carries TRBV27 and TRBJ2-7; TRBD1 is a possible D gene (5 bases). Germline V gene sequence: CDR1 MNHEY, CDR2 SMNVEV (reference sequence). V lost 4 bases and J lost 2, with 6 bases in between. This CDR3 region has 12 residues. The CDR3 here is CASSSRAYEQYF. The CDR3 region has the DNA TGTGCCAGCAGTTCCAGGGCCTACGAGCAGTACTTC.

This clone was observed a handful of times. This chain uses TRBV30 with TRBJ2-7; D is undetermined. V gave up 2 bases and J gave up 3 bases, with 14 bases separating them. Germline V gene data show CDR1 as GTSNPN and CDR2 as SVGIG (reference sequence). The CDR3 runs 14 residues. The CDR3 bases are TGTGCCTGGAGTCCGTCGTACCGTAACTACGAGCAGTACTTC. It translates to CAWSPSYRNYEQYF.

In this sample, this clone turned up a few times. This chain links TRBV2 with TRBJ1-1; no firm D call. CDR1 and CDR2 (germline): SNHLY, FYNNEI. V was cut by 7 bases and J by 0 bases, with 12 bases left in between. This CDR3 region has 14 residues. The CDR3 nucleotides are TGTGCCAGCACCGGCGTATACATGAACACTGAAGCTTTCTTT. This codes for CASTGVYMNTEAFF.

This clone showed up just a few times. The chain is built from TRBV28 and TRBJ1-1; TRBD1 agrees at 10 bases. This CDR3 is built from 14 residues. Trimming at V came to 6 bases and at J to 7 bases, leaving 8 bases not matched to a gene. Germline CDR1 is MDHEN and CDR2 is SYDVKM. DNA for the CDR3: TGTGCCAGCAGCATAGGGACAGGGGCGGGTGAAGCTTTCTTT. As protein: CASSIGTGAGEAFF.

This clone was detected only a few times. The chain carries TRBV30 and TRBJ1-2; D gene ambiguous. Germline V gene sequence: CDR1 GTSNPN, CDR2 SVGIG (reference sequence). This CDR3 contains 12 residues. Trimming removed 0 bases from V and 8 bases from J, with 10 bases in between. CDR3 bases: TGTGCCTGGAGTGTACAAACACGCGGCTACACCTTC. It translates to CAWSVQTRGYTF.

In this sample, this clone turned up a few times. V gene TRBV6-1 combines with J gene TRBJ1-2; D not certain. CDR1 is MNHNS and CDR2 is SASEGT in the germline V gene. The CDR3 covers 13 residues. The germline V and J ends were trimmed by 4 bases and 2 bases, with 8 bases remaining between them. The CDR3 protein is CASSVADNYGYTF. CDR3 nucleotides: TGTGCCAGCAGTGTGGCGGACAACTATGGCTACACCTTC.

The V call is TRBV7-2, the J call TRBJ1-2, with TRBD1 matching 8 bases. The germline CDR1 and CDR2 sequences are SGHTA and FQGNSA. Trimming took 3 bases from V and 4 from J; bases not matched to a gene: 4. The CDR3 length is 14 residues. CDR3 coding DNA: TGTGCCAGCAGCTTGGGGGACAGGTTCTATGGCTACACCTTC. It codes for CASSLGDRFYGYTF.

The sample holds a few counts of this clone. The V gene is TRBV4-1, the J gene TRBJ2-3; 7 positions match TRBD1. This CDR3 is 17 amino acids long. CDR1 is MGHRA and CDR2 is YSYEKL in the germline V gene. J was trimmed by 3 bases and V by 0 bases; bases with no gene match: 9. CDR3 nucleotides: TGCGCCAGCAGCCAAGATAGGAACAGGGGTGATACAGATACGCAGTATTTT. Translating it yields CASSQDRNRGDTDTQYF.

In this sample, this clone turned up a few times. The CDR3 nucleotides are TGCGCCAGCCGGATACCATACAGGGGACCCTCACCCCTCCACTTT. Protein product: CASRIPYRGPSPLHF. The rearrangement links TRBV5-1 to TRBJ1-6; 7 bases agree with TRBD1. CDR3 length equals 15 residues. The junction had 14 bases not matched to a gene; V was cut back by 7 bases and J by 10 bases. Germline V gene sequence: CDR1 SGHRS, CDR2 YFSETQ.

This clone was observed a few times. The V call is TRBV6-5, the J call TRBJ2-3; tentative D call: TRBD2 (6 bases). Trimming left V 6 bases short and J 6 bases short, with 19 bases between. The CDR3 runs 15 residues. Germline V lookup: CDR1 MNHEY, CDR2 SVGAGI. The CDR3: CASSDPTLSGDTQYF. CDR3 coding DNA: TGTGCCAGCAGCGACCCCACCCTCAGCGGGGATACGCAGTATTTT.

This clone was counted only a few times. The chain carries TRBV29-1 and TRBJ1-1, with D uncertain. Per germline, CDR1 SQVTM and CDR2 ANQGSEA. This CDR3 region has 13 residues. The germline V and J ends were trimmed by 4 bases and 0 bases, with 9 bases remaining between them. Here the CDR3 reads CSVVRRMNTEAFF. As DNA, the CDR3 is TGCAGCGTTGTGCGGAGGATGAACACTGAAGCTTTCTTT.

The chain employs TRBV11-2 and TRBJ2-7; no reliable D call. CDR1 and CDR2 (germline): SGHAT, FQNNGV. The V gene lost 2 bases and the J gene lost 2 bases, with 7 bases spanning the gap. The CDR3 extends over 13 amino acids. CDR3 residues: CASSLYSTYEQYF. CDR3 DNA sequence: TGTGCCAGCAGCTTATATTCGACCTACGAGCAGTACTTC.

There are a few counts of this clone. The chain is built from TRBV7-2 and TRBJ2-7, with TRBD2 identical over 8 bases. This CDR3 spans 13 amino acids. In germline, CDR1 is SGHTA, CDR2 FQGNSA. J was trimmed by 12 bases and V by 5 bases; bases with no gene match: 12. For the CDR3, the DNA is TGTGCCAGCAGCCCCATATCGGGGGGGCCCACGTACTTC. This translates into CASSPISGGPTYF.

There are many counts of this clone. The chain links TRBV14 to TRBJ2-6, with D possibly being TRBD1 or TRBD2 (5 bases each). The CDR3 is 15 amino acids. CDR1 and CDR2 from the germline V gene are SGHDN and FVKESK. Trimming left V 4 bases short and J 0 bases short, with 7 bases between. CDR3 coding DNA: TGTGCCAGCAGCCCCGGGGCCTCTGGGGCCAACGTCCTGACTTTC. It encodes CASSPGASGANVLTF.

The chain recombines TRBV5-6 with TRBJ1-1; D is ambiguous. Per the germline V gene, CDR1 is SGHDT and CDR2 is YYEEEE. This CDR3 region has 11 residues. Trimming removed 2 bases at V and 7 bases at J, with 6 bases between. The CDR3 DNA follows: TGTGCCAGCAGCTTTGTTCATGAAGCTTTCTTT. Its protein product is CASSFVHEAFF.

This clone was seen only a few times. The CDR3 DNA reads TGCGCCAGCAGCCATCGGACTAACTATGGCTACACCTTC. As protein: CASSHRTNYGYTF. J is TRBJ1-2 and V is TRBV5-1; D not resolved. Germline V gene data show CDR1 as SGHRS and CDR2 as YFSETQ. Trimming took 4 bases from V and 0 from J, leaving 7 bases between them. The CDR3 contains 13 residues.

The V call is TRBV6-5, the J call TRBJ2-7; tentative D call: TRBD1 (6 bases). The CDR3 has 15 amino acids. Germline V gene sequence: CDR1 MNHEY, CDR2 SVGAGI. Trimming removed 2 bases at V and 0 bases at J, with 11 bases between. The CDR3 loop is CASSYGTHSSYEQYF. The DNA of the CDR3 is TGTGCCAGCAGTTACGGGACACATAGCTCCTACGAGCAGTACTTC.

In this sample, this clone turned up a few times. A read error may be the cause here, since a much bigger clone is one base away. V is TRBV11-2 and J is TRBJ2-1; 13 bases map to TRBD2. The length of the CDR3 is 15 residues. Unmatched junction bases numbered 4, after V lost 5 bases and J lost 6 bases. Germline CDR1 reads SGHAT; CDR2 reads FQNNGV. As DNA, the CDR3 is TGTGCCAGCAGCCGGACTAGCGGGGGATCCAATGAGCAGTTCTTC. Translated, it gives CASSRTSGGSNEQFF.

Many counts were recorded for this clone. The chain combines TRBV10-3 with TRBJ2-7; 11 bases fit TRBD2. V shed 10 bases and J 1 base; nucleotides not matched to a gene: 6. Germline values: CDR1 ENHRY, CDR2 SYGVKD. The CDR3 runs to 14 residues. The CDR3 here is CATKLAGESYEQYF. The CDR3 nucleotides are TGTGCCACCAAACTAGCGGGGGAATCCTACGAGCAGTACTTC.